The rows below give T cell receptor beta chains drawn from one sample of a study of T cell changes during pregnancy in multiple sclerosis. Data came from immunoSEQ multiplex PCR; TCRdb stores just in-frame clones and leaves some out. The sample records roughly 90,000 clones, 85% to 95% being singletons. Material: peripheral blood, obtained in the first trimester of pregnancy. These receptors came from a female donor in good health, enrolled as a control in a pregnancy study. CDR3s include the opening cysteine and the closing phenylalanine or tryptophan. The listing skips clone size in some rows; elsewhere it reads once, few, many or a size class.

j_call clone_size v_call cdr3_length cdr3_aa
TRBJ2-7 NA TRBV4-1 16 CASSQEDSVPRAEQYF
TRBJ2-2 NA TRBV6-5 15 CASSQDLRALGELFF
TRBJ1-6 NA TRBV5-1 19 CASSSAGTASSSYNSPLHF
TRBJ1-1 NA TRBV5-4 14 CASSPGSRVAEAFF
TRBJ2-1 NA TRBV7-2 16 CASSLRAGGLYNEQFF
TRBJ2-6 NA TRBV7-3 15 CASSIAHSGANVLTF
TRBJ2-3 NA TRBV28 17 CASSLAIAGSSTDTQYF
TRBJ2-7 NA TRBV29-1 12 CAVRGQVYEQYF
TRBJ2-3 NA TRBV19 16 CASSITMRGRTDTQYF
TRBJ1-2 NA TRBV6-5 13 CASSRTALDGYTF
TRBJ2-1 NA TRBV4-2 16 CASSQDLGRGYNEQFF
TRBJ2-7 NA TRBV7-8 16 CASSLAPDRAPYEQYF
TRBJ1-2 few TRBV9 15 CASSVGTNNNYGYTF
TRBJ1-1 NA TRBV19 15 CASSPGTSKALKAFF